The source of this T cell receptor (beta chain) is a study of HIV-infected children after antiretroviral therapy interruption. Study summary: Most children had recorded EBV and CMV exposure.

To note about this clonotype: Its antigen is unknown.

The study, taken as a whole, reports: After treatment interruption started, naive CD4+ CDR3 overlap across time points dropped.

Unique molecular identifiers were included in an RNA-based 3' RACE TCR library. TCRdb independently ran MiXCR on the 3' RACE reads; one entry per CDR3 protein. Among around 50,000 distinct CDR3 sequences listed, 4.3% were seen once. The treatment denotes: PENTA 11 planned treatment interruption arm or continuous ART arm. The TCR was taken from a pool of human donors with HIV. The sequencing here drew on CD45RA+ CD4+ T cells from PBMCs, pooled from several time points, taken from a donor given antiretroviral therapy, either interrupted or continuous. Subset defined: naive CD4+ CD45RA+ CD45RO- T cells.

CDR3 sequence reads: CASSLWTVGQPQHF. The CDR3 DNA is TGTGCCAGCAGCTTATGGACGGTGGGTCAGCCCCAGCATTTT. The chain carries TRBV5-6 and TRBJ1-5; D not certain. CDR1 SGHDT and CDR2 YYEEEE come from the germline V gene. There are 14 residues in the CDR3. Trimming pared 2 bases from V and 6 bases from J, leaving 12 bases between. The whole variable domain, remainder taken from reference TRBV5-6 and TRBJ1-5, is DAGVTQSPTHLIKTRGQQVTLRCSPKSGHDTVSWYQQALGQGPQFIFQYYEEEERQRGNFPDRFSGHQFPNYSSELNVNALLLGDSALYLCASSLWTVGQPQHFGDGTRLSIL.